This T cell receptor beta chain was identified during a study of cytomegalovirus exposure and HLA in healthy donors. Overall study results and limits: Later analysis suggested most CMV-associated TCR beta chains were HLA-restricted.

The CDR3 totals 15 residues. CDR1 and CDR2 (germline): LNHNV, YYDKDF (reference sequence). V was clipped by 1 base and J by 8 bases; unmatched bases: 9. The study ran its PCR with 60 Vbeta and 13 Jbeta primers. Assay: immunoSEQ multiplex PCR; the TCRdb copy retains only in-frame clones and omits some. This table holds roughly 100,000 clones, nearly 85% found once. Of note for this clone: No antigen is known for it.

Sequences were obtained from PBMCs. This chain links TRBV15 with TRBJ1-2; 8 nucleotides align to TRBD1. This TCR came from a man between 18 and 29 years old in good health and CMV-seronegative. CDR3 in amino acids: CATSRGRDRPGGYTF. The DNA for the CDR3 is TGTGCCACCAGCAGAGGTAGGGACAGGCCGGGAGGCTACACCTTC.